This T cell receptor beta chain was sequenced for a study of OX40 agonist ivuxolimab in advanced cancers. In the study overall: Eligibility admitted prior anti-PD-1, anti-PD-L1 or anti-CTLA-4 therapy; 35% to 40% had some.

Libraries were prepared by immunoSEQ multiplex PCR; TCRdb keeps only in-frame clonotypes and omits some of them. The sample shows under 30,000 clones, more than 70% of them seen only once. The CDR3 totals 14 residues. Germline CDR1 ENHRY, CDR2 SYGVKD. V shed 8 bases and J 3 bases; nucleotides not matched to a gene: 5. General study results and limits: Dosing at 0.1 to 3.0 mg/kg was accompanied by clonal expansion of CD4+ and CD8+ blood T cells by week 6.

About this clone: Its antigen is as yet unknown.

This specimen was CD4+ or CD8+ T cells sorted from blood, taken in a trial of the OX40 agonist ivuxolimab. This sequence was found in an adult with an advanced solid tumor such as melanoma, head and neck, liver or kidney cancer. The rearrangement joins TRBV10-3 to TRBJ2-2, with 8 bases aligning to TRBD2. The CDR3 DNA reads as TGTGCCATCTGGAGCGGGAGAGACACCGGGGAGCTGTTTTTT. This encodes CAIWSGRDTGELFF.